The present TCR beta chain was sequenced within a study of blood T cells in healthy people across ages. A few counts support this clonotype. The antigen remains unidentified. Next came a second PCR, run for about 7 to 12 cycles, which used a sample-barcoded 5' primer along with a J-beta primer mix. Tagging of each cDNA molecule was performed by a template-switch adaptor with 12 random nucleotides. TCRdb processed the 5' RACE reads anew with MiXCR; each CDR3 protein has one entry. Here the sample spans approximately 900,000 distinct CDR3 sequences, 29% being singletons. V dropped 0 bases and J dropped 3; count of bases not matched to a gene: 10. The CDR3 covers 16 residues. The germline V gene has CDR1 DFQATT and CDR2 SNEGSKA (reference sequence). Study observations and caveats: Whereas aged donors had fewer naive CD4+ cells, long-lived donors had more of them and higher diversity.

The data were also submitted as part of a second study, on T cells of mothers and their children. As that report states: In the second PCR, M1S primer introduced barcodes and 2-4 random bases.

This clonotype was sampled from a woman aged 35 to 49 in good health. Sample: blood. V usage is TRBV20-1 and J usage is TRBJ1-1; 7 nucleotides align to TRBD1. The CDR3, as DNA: TGCAGTGCTAGAGACCAAAGACAGGGAGGAGACACTGAAGCTTTCTTT. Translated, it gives CSARDQRQGGDTEAFF.